Listed here are 18 T cell receptor beta chains from one sample, sequenced in a study of blood T cell repertoires in COVID-19. Repertoires were generated with immunoSEQ multiplex PCR, while TCRdb's copy carries only in-frame clones and drops some. The sample carries about 180,000 clones, roughly 85% recorded once. The sample consisted of PBMCs or T cells enriched from blood (not recorded which). These receptors all stem from a woman under 30 who had recovered from COVID-19.

Comments on this clone: A junction boundary mismatches the germline segment, possibly from a read error. The V call is TRBV7-7, the J call TRBJ2-5; 9 bases are shared with TRBD2. Germline CDR1 SSHAT, CDR2 FNYEAQ (reference sequence). The CDR3 has 18 residues. CDR3 DNA: TGTGCTAGCAGCTTAGCGGGGTTTGGAGCGGGGGGACAAGAGACCCAGTACTTC. Translation: CASSLAGFGAGGQETQYF.

This chain connects TRBV6-5 to TRBJ1-2; D gene unclear. The germline V gene encodes CDR1 MNHEY and CDR2 SVGAGI. This CDR3 contains 13 residues. V lost 2 bases to trimming and J lost 6 bases, with 10 bases between them. CDR3 sequence: CASSYRWLDGYTF. CDR3 DNA: TGTGCCAGCAGTTACCGGTGGCTAGATGGCTACACCTTC.

The chain has TRBV27 and TRBJ2-2; no definite D call. The germline V and J ends were trimmed by 3 bases and 6 bases, with 5 bases remaining between them. The V gene's germline CDR1 is MNHEY and CDR2 SMNVEV (reference sequence). CDR3 length: 12 amino acids. CDR3: CASSFAAGELFF. CDR3 nucleotides: TGTGCCAGCAGTTTCGCGGCCGGGGAGCTGTTTTTT.

This rearrangement joins TRBV7-3 to TRBJ2-7; maybe TRBD2 (7 bases). The CDR3 loop spans 15 amino acids. The germline V gene encodes CDR1 SGHTA and CDR2 FQGTGA. Trimming left V 5 bases short and J 5 bases short, with 19 bases between. CDR3 region: CASSPMGGAGHEQYF. The CDR3 nucleotides are TGTGCCAGCAGCCCAATGGGGGGGGCGGGCCACGAGCAGTACTTC.

This chain connects TRBV20-1 to TRBJ2-3; the D is unclear. Germline-derived CDR1 and CDR2 are DFQATT and SNEGSKA (reference sequence). The CDR3 sequence is 10 residues long. V was clipped by 4 bases and J by 6 bases, with 5 bases between them. The CDR3 nucleotides read TGCAGTGCTATGCGGGATACGCAGTATTTT. It encodes CSAMRDTQYF.

This clone appeared once. The J gene is TRBJ1-1, the V gene TRBV2; D not certain. Germline loops: CDR1 SNHLY, CDR2 FYNNEI. V lost 1 base to trimming and J lost 0 bases, with 9 bases between them. The CDR3 is 15 amino acids. The CDR3, as DNA: TGTGCCAGCAGTGAAGGGCGGTACCTGAACACTGAAGCTTTCTTT. This gives the protein CASSEGRYLNTEAFF.

This clone was counted once. V is TRBV5-6 and J is TRBJ1-2, with D possibly being TRBD1 (6 bases). CDR1 is SGHDT, CDR2 YYEEEE, per germline. The length of the CDR3 is 14 residues. V was pared by 2 bases and J by 6 bases, with 14 bases between. The CDR3 nucleotides are TGTGCCAGCAGCTTCCCCAGGGGCGCCGATGGCTACACCTTC. Residues: CASSFPRGADGYTF.

V gene TRBV10-1 combines with J gene TRBJ1-5, with no clear D. Germline V CDR1 and CDR2: WNHNN, SYGVQD (reference sequence). V was shortened by 0 bases and J by 2 bases, with 2 bases between the two germline ends. The CDR3 has 13 residues. CDR3 bases: TGCGCCAGCAGTGAGTCCGGCAATCAGCCCCAGCATTTT. Amino acids: CASSESGNQPQHF.

The sample holds one count of this clone. The gene calls are TRBV2 and TRBJ1-1; TRBD1 might be the D (5 bases). The germline CDR1 and CDR2 sequences are SNHLY and FYNNEI. Trimming shortened V by 5 bases and J by 5 bases, and 12 bases separated the two germline ends. This CDR3 has 13 residues. CDR3 coding DNA: TGTGCCAGCAGTCGGGACTGGAGGACTGAAGCTTTCTTT. This gives the protein CASSRDWRTEAFF.

This chain uses TRBV19 with TRBJ1-5, with D uncertain. Germline V gene data show CDR1 as LNHDA and CDR2 as SQIVND (reference sequence). This CDR3 contains 15 residues. The ends were cut back, 6 bases at V and 0 bases at J, with 12 bases in the middle. The CDR3 coding sequence is TGTGCCAGTAGCCTCGTGGCGGTTAGCAATCAGCCCCAGCATTTT. Amino acids: CASSLVAVSNQPQHF.

The chain joins TRBV5-5 to TRBJ2-3; maybe TRBD2 (7 bases). Looked up from germline, CDR1 is SGHKS and CDR2 is YYEKEE (reference sequence). The V end lost 4 bases, the J end lost 4 bases, and 16 bases lay between the germline ends. The CDR3 totals 15 residues. This CDR3 is CASSQIGGAADTQYF. The CDR3, as DNA: TGTGCCAGCAGCCAGATAGGGGGGGCCGCAGATACGCAGTATTTT.

This clone was seen a handful of times. This chain links TRBV27 with TRBJ1-1, with 9 positions matching TRBD1. The germline CDR1 and CDR2 sequences are MNHEY and SMNVEV (reference sequence). This CDR3 comprises 16 residues. V shed 5 bases and J 5 bases; nucleotides not matched to a gene: 12. DNA for the CDR3: TGTGCCAGCAGTCCGCTCCTACAGGGGGCAGGAACTGAAGCTTTCTTT. Translation: CASSPLLQGAGTEAFF.

V and J are TRBV5-1 and TRBJ2-5; TRBD2 matches 10 bases. This CDR3 has 16 residues. Trimming removed 4 bases from V and 4 bases from J; junction bases left unmatched: 10. Germline V gives CDR1 SGHRS, CDR2 YFSETQ. CDR3 amino acids: CASSPASGGARETQYF. CDR3 sequence (DNA): TGCGCCAGCAGCCCTGCCAGCGGGGGGGCCCGAGAGACCCAGTACTTC.

The rearrangement uses TRBV6-5 and TRBJ2-6; tentative D call: TRBD2 (6 bases). Germline loops: CDR1 MNHEY, CDR2 SVGAGI. The V end lost 10 bases, the J end lost 3 bases, and 13 bases lay between the germline ends. The CDR3 totals 14 residues. CDR3 DNA: TGTGCCACCGGAGGGGAAGGTGGGGCCAACGTCCTGACTTTC. Its translation is CATGGEGGANVLTF.

This chain connects TRBV7-3 to TRBJ2-1; D not resolved. Germline V gene lookup returns CDR1 SGHTA and CDR2 FQGTGA. Between the trimmed V and J ends, which lost 2 bases and 4 bases, there was a span of 12 bases. There are 15 residues in the CDR3. The CDR3 nucleotides read TGTGCCAGCAGCTTAGACGGAGCCGGATACAATGAGCAGTTCTTC. Translated: CASSLDGAGYNEQFF.

V usage is TRBV4-1 and J usage is TRBJ1-2; TRBD1 aligns across 8 bases. V was pared by 2 bases and J by 8 bases, with 4 bases of the junction left unmatched. The germline CDR1 and CDR2 sequences are MGHRA and YSYEKL. The CDR3 is 13 amino acids. The CDR3 DNA sequence: TGCGCCAGCAGCCAACCCGCAGGGGGCGGCTACACCTTC. This gives the protein CASSQPAGGGYTF.

This clone showed up just a few times. The chain is built from TRBV29-1 and TRBJ1-1, with no clear D. In germline, CDR1 is SQVTM, CDR2 ANQGSEA. The CDR3 length is 14 residues. Trimming left V 0 bases short and J 2 bases short, with 10 bases between. The CDR3 nucleotides are TGCAGCGTTGAAGATCGGTTCCAAAACACTGAAGCTTTCTTT. It is translated as CSVEDRFQNTEAFF.

The CDR3 protein is CASSSPWAGDYGYTF. As DNA, the CDR3 is TGTGCCAGCAGTTCTCCGTGGGCAGGCGACTATGGCTACACCTTC. This chain links TRBV6-2 or TRBV6-3 with TRBJ1-2, with D unclear. Deletions cut 4 bases from V and 3 bases from J, with 15 bases between. Germline CDR1 is MNHEY and CDR2 is SVGEGT. CDR3 length equals 15 residues.